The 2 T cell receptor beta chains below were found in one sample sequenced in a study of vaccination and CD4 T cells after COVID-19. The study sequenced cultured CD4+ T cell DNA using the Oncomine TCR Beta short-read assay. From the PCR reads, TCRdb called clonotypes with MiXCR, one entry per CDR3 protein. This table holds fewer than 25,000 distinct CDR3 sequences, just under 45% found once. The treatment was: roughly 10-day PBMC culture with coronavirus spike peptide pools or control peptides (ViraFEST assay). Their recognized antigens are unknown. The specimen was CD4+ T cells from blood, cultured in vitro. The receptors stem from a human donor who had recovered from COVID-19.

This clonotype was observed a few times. In nucleotides, the CDR3 is TGTGCCAGCAGTTCCGGGGGGGCCTCCGGGGAGCTGTTTTTT. Encoded protein: CASSSGGASGELFF. V is TRBV28 and J is TRBJ2-2; the match to TRBD2 covers 8 bases. The CDR3 consists of 14 residues. CDR1 and CDR2 from the germline V gene are MDHEN and SYDVKM. V dropped 4 bases and J dropped 6; count of bases not matched to a gene: 4.

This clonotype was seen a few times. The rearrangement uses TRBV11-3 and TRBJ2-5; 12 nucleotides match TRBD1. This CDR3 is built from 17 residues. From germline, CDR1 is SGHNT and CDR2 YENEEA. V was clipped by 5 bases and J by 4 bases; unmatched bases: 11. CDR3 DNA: TGTGCCAGCAGCGCCCGGGACAGGGGGCATCGGACAGAGACCCAGTACTTC. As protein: CASSARDRGHRTETQYF.